One and the same sample provided the 9 T cell receptor beta chains below, sequenced in a study of early T cells in non-severe SARS-CoV-2 infection. From the 5' RACE reads, TCRdb called clonotypes with MiXCR, one entry per CDR3 protein. Counted here are 20,000 to 30,000 distinct CDR3 sequences, 5.5% to 7% occurring once; the ten biggest clones make up roughly 2.5%. The sample was whole blood. These receptors all come from an adult who was a healthcare worker with PCR-confirmed SARS-CoV-2 infection or an uninfected control (not recorded which).

CDR3 sequence (DNA): TGCAGCGTTGCCAGGGACAGGGGCGAGCAGTACTTC. Protein product: CSVARDRGEQYF. J is TRBJ2-7 and V is TRBV29-1, with 10 bases aligning to TRBD1. V lost 4 bases and J lost 6; bases outside the gene matches: 3. In germline, CDR1 is SQVTM, CDR2 ANQGSEA. CDR3 length equals 12 residues.

By share, this clonotype counts as medium-sized (0.01 to 0.1%). The V gene is TRBV4-1, the J gene TRBJ2-7; 9 nucleotides agree with TRBD1. The CDR3 runs to 16 residues. The V gene's germline CDR1 is MGHRA and CDR2 YSYEKL. V shed 4 bases, J shed 3 bases, and the junction held 10 bases outside the gene matches. The CDR3 bases are TGCGCCAGCAGCCGGGGTCAGTCGGGACAGGGCTACGAGCAGTACTTC. Translation gives CASSRGQSGQGYEQYF.

In this sample, this clonotype turned up many times. The chain couples TRBV6-1 to TRBJ2-3; unclear D gene. Germline V gene sequence: CDR1 MNHNS, CDR2 SASEGT. The germline V and J ends were trimmed by 7 bases and 5 bases, with 13 bases remaining between them. This CDR3 contains 13 residues. The CDR3 reads CASNHDPQDTQYF. DNA of the CDR3: TGTGCCAGCAACCACGACCCTCAAGATACGCAGTATTTT.

This clonotype was picked up a small number of times. J is TRBJ2-2 and V is TRBV19; D is possibly TRBD1 (7 bases). V was trimmed by 5 bases and J by 4 bases, leaving 20 bases between them. The germline CDR1 and CDR2 sequences are LNHDA and SQIVND (reference sequence). This CDR3 spans 17 amino acids. The DNA of the CDR3 is TGTGCCAGTAGTGCGCTCAGGGGGGCCCGAGGCACCGGGGAGCTGTTTTTT. It translates to CASSALRGARGTGELFF. The whole variable domain, filled in from reference TRBV19 and TRBJ2-2, reads DGGITQSPKYLFRKEGQNVTLSCEQNLNHDAMYWYRQDPGQGLRLIYYSQIVNDFQKGDIAEGYSVSREKKESFPLTVTSAQKNPTAFYLCASSALRGARGTGELFFGEGSRLTVL.

This clonotype was seen at least ten times. The chain couples TRBV11-2 to TRBJ2-1; perhaps TRBD2 as D (5 bases). The CDR3 has 14 amino acids. Germline assignment: CDR1 SGHAT and CDR2 FQNNGV. V was pared by 2 bases and J by 8 bases, with 13 bases between. The CDR3 protein is CASSLSRGPDEQFF. CDR3 coding DNA: TGTGCCAGCAGCTTATCGAGAGGGCCAGATGAGCAGTTCTTC.

In its sample, this clonotype ranks as medium-sized (0.01 to 0.1%). The rearrangement uses TRBV10-2 and TRBJ1-6, with D possibly TRBD1 on 5 matching bases. V was cut by 1 base and J by 10 bases, with 20 bases left in between. Per germline, CDR1 WSHSY and CDR2 SAAADI. The length of the CDR3 is 17 residues. This CDR3 is CASSEFPGPGPLSPLHF. Here the CDR3 DNA reads TGCGCCAGCAGTGAGTTTCCGGGACCGGGACCCCTGTCACCCCTCCACTTT.

The table lists this clonotype with many counts. The chain carries TRBV7-6 and TRBJ2-1; D is uncertain. V lost 5 bases and J 2 bases, leaving 1 base between the germline ends. Germline CDR1 reads SGHVS; CDR2 reads FNYEAQ. This CDR3 spans 11 amino acids. CDR3 sequence: CASSPYNEQFF. The CDR3, as DNA: TGTGCCAGCAGCCCCTACAATGAGCAGTTCTTC.

This clonotype is labeled medium-sized. V is TRBV11-3 and J is TRBJ2-1; D is unclear. Germline loops: CDR1 SGHNT, CDR2 YENEEA. The length of the CDR3 is 18 residues. V dropped 5 bases and J dropped 0 bases, with 20 bases sitting between them. The CDR3, as DNA: TGTGCCAGCAGCCCTCGTCGACCCGAGCCCAGCTCCTACAATGAGCAGTTCTTC. Translation gives CASSPRRPEPSSYNEQFF.

There are a few counts of this clonotype. The J gene is TRBJ2-7, the V gene TRBV7-2; no clear D gene. The V gene's germline CDR1 is SGHTA and CDR2 FQGNSA. The CDR3 spans 14 residues. V was clipped by 5 bases and J by 0 bases, with 11 bases between them. For the CDR3, the DNA is TGTGCCAGCAGCCGCTACTCAAGCTCCTACGAGCAGTACTTC. It yields the protein CASSRYSSSYEQYF.